The T cell receptor beta chain under discussion was sequenced for a study of T-cell memory formation after mild COVID-19. Study overall: Clusters were largely donor specific.

This clonotype was counted only a few times. What it recognizes is unknown. Study-level points and caveats: There was no confirmation that second-wave clones peaking on day 37 were SARS-CoV-2 specific. In pre-infection memory, a portion of responding clones appeared, which suggested that cross-reactive memory joined.

Constant-segment primers and 5'RACE yielded cDNA libraries for TCR alpha and TCR beta, each carrying sample barcodes and UMIs. TCRdb re-analysed the 5' RACE reads in MiXCR, keeping a single row per CDR3 protein. The sample records some 340,000 distinct CDR3 sequences, over 10% being singletons. The CDR3 sequence is 17 residues long. V dropped 1 base and J dropped 2; count of bases not matched to a gene: 5. Germline CDR1 and CDR2: SGHVS and FQNEAQ. This TCR was recovered from a man younger than 30 who had mild COVID-19 (a few samples of this study predate the infection). Cell type and time point are not known. The chain has TRBV7-8 and TRBJ1-5; 10 positions agree with TRBD1. The sample was PBMCs or a T cell subset sorted from them (not recorded which). For the CDR3, the DNA is TGTGCCAGCAGCTTAGTGGGGGACAGGGGTGGCAATCAGCCCCAGCATTTT. Translating it yields CASSLVGDRGGNQPQHF.